This T cell receptor beta chain was recorded in a study of control samples from healthy donors and cancer patients. Profiling relied on immunoSEQ multiplex PCR, and the TCRdb table lists in-frame clones only, not all of them. The table includes 50,000 to 65,000 clones, 85% to 95% detected once. J gave up 4 bases and V 6 bases, and 8 bases lay outside the gene matches. Germline values: CDR1 SGHDN, CDR2 FVKESK. CDR3 size: 15 residues. This clonotype was sampled from a young man with colorectal cancer. The sequenced sample was PBMCs. The genes are TRBV14 and TRBJ2-1, with TRBD2 matching 8 bases. CDR3 sequence (DNA): TGTGCCAGCAGAGAAAGCGGGGGAACTTACAATGAGCAGTTCTTC. This sequence encodes CASRESGGTYNEQFF. The whole variable domain, filled in from reference TRBV14 and TRBJ2-1, reads EAGVTQFPSHSVIEKGQTVTLRCDPISGHDNLYWYRRVMGKEIKFLLHFVKESKQDESGMPNNRFLAERTGGTYSTLKVQPAELEDSGVYFCASRESGGTYNEQFFGPGTRLTVL.